This TCR beta chain originates from a study of T-cell reconstitution after alpha-beta-depleted transplantation in children (dated by TCRdb to about 2016). A note on the overall study: Using TCR repertoire profiling, the study followed T-cell immune reconstitution in a quantitative way in children after TCRalphabeta/CD19-depleted allogeneic hematopoietic cell transplantation. The research as a whole found: In some patients, the high TCRbeta diversity seen at day 60 was put down to recipient T cells and intrathymic progenitors that had survived conditioning. Apparently early alphabetaT-cell count recovery about two months after transplant reportedly relied on only several hundred rapidly expanded clones derived from non-depleted graft cells. Over the following months the frequencies of hyperexpanded clones went down, and after one year T-cell counts and TCRbeta diversity were mostly credited to newly produced T cells.

There are a few counts of this clonotype. It lacks a known antigen. Base qualities are missing; no much larger clone stands one base away. In the paper's terms, the treatment or condition label means: allogeneic hematopoietic cell transplantation with graft depleted of TCRalphabeta T cells and CD19 B cells. TCRalphabeta/CD19-depleted allogeneic hematopoietic cell grafts were given to the transplant recipients, all of whom were children. The CDR3 contains 10 residues, cysteine and phenylalanine counted. The CDR3 DNA has 30 bases and is translated from base 1. V sheds 5 bases and J sheds 4 bases, leaving 5 bases between their ends. Reading the germline V gene (reference sequence) gives CDR1 DFQATT and CDR2 SNEGSKA. Receptor amplification or capture employed PCR. The data were produced on an Illumina HiSeq 2500. Molecular barcoding was employed in the preparation of TCR libraries, with unique molecular identifiers being used to normalize TCRbeta repertoire quantification. Using fastp trimming at Q25 and MiXCR clonotype assembly, TCRdb reanalyzed the public sequencing data and kept in-frame beta chains. For every CDR3 protein sequence, its rows merge into one entry that carries the most common genes and DNA. The sample table records hundreds of thousands of distinct CDR3 sequences; over 10% of these occur just once. Roughly 2.3% of the sample comes from the top ten.

The chain was built from TRBV20-1 and TRBJ2-5, with no reliable assignment of the D segment. The clonotype was recovered from a male patient between 5 and 17 years old who had a stem cell transplant for acute myeloid leukemia, so the T cells may come from the graft donor. This material consisted of PBMCs, mostly from graft donor cells, taken 360 days after TCRalphabeta/CD19-depleted stem cell transplant. This receptor has the CDR3 CSAYRETQYF. The nucleotide sequence is TGCAGTGCTTATCGAGAGACCCAGTACTTC.